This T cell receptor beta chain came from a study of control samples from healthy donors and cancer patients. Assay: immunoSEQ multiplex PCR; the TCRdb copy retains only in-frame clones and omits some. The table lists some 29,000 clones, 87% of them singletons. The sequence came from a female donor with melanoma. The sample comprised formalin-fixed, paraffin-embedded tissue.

Here the CDR3 reads CASSQTGGFATEAFF. DNA for the CDR3: TGTGCCAGCAGCCAAACAGGGGGCTTTGCCACTGAAGCTTTCTTT. The J gene is TRBJ1-1, the V gene TRBV5-4; TRBD1 agrees at 9 bases. Trimming took 4 bases from V and 4 from J; bases not matched to a gene: 8. This CDR3 region has 15 residues. Germline CDR1 reads SGHNT; CDR2 reads YYREEE (reference sequence).